Shown below are 5 T cell receptor beta chains from a single sample sequenced in a study of blood T cell repertoires in COVID-19. The protocol was immunoSEQ multiplex PCR, while the TCRdb copy is restricted to in-frame clones and leaves out a portion. Of 140,000 or so clones listed, approximately 81% are singletons. Material: peripheral blood. These receptors all come from a human donor in a cohort sampled during active COVID-19.

The genes are TRBV29-1 and TRBJ2-6; tentatively, D is TRBD1 (5 bases). Germline CDR1 SQVTM, CDR2 ANQGSEA. This CDR3 region has 13 residues. Trimming removed 6 bases from V and 0 bases from J, with 6 bases in between. Here the CDR3 reads CSVDSSGANVLTF. The CDR3 DNA reads as TGCAGCGTCGACAGCTCTGGGGCCAACGTCCTGACTTTC.

The chain is built from TRBV14 and TRBJ2-7; 7 nucleotides match TRBD2. Per germline, CDR1 SGHDN and CDR2 FVKESK. The V and J ends lost 0 bases and 2 bases, in that order; junction bases with no gene match: 7. The CDR3 runs to 16 residues. CDR3 in amino acids: CASSQDWSGIAYEQYF. Written as DNA, the CDR3 is TGTGCCAGCAGCCAAGATTGGAGCGGGATCGCCTACGAGCAGTACTTC.

The rearrangement links TRBV28 to TRBJ1-2; no firm D call. This CDR3 contains 12 residues. V lost 1 base to trimming and J lost 4 bases, with 4 bases between them. CDR1 and CDR2 (germline): MDHEN, SYDVKM. CDR3: CASSLSPYGYTF. The CDR3 DNA reads as TGTGCCAGCAGTTTATCTCCCTATGGCTACACCTTC.

This chain connects TRBV11-2 to TRBJ2-5; possible D gene TRBD1, 6 bases. V was trimmed by 4 bases and J by 5 bases, leaving 11 bases between them. Germline values: CDR1 SGHAT, CDR2 FQNNGV. CDR3 length equals 13 residues. CDR3 protein: CASSSGQMETQYF. The CDR3 nucleotides read TGTGCCAGCAGCTCCGGACAGATGGAGACCCAGTACTTC.

CDR3 protein: CASSESFGGANTGELFF. In DNA, the CDR3 is TGTGCCAGCAGTGAATCATTTGGGGGGGCGAACACCGGGGAGCTGTTTTTT. This sequence joins TRBV25-1 and TRBJ2-2; 7 bases are shared with TRBD2. CDR1 is MGHDK, CDR2 SYGVNS, per germline. The CDR3 runs to 17 residues. The junction had 5 bases not matched to a gene; V was cut back by 1 base and J by 0 bases.